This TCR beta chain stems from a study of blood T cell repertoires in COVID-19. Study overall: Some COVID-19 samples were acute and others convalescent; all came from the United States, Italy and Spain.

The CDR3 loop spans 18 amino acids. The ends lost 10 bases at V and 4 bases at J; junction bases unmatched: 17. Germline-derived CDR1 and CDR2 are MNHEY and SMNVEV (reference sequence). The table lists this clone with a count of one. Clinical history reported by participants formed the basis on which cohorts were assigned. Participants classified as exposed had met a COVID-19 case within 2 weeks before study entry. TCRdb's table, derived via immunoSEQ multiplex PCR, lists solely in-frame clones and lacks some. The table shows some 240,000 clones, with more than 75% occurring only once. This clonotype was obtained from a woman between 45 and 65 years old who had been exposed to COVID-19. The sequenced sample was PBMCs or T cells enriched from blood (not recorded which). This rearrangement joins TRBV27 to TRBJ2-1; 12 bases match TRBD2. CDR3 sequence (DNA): TGTGCCACCGCTTTACTAGCGGGGGGCCCCTCAACTTACAATGAGCAGTTCTTC. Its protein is CATALLAGGPSTYNEQFF.